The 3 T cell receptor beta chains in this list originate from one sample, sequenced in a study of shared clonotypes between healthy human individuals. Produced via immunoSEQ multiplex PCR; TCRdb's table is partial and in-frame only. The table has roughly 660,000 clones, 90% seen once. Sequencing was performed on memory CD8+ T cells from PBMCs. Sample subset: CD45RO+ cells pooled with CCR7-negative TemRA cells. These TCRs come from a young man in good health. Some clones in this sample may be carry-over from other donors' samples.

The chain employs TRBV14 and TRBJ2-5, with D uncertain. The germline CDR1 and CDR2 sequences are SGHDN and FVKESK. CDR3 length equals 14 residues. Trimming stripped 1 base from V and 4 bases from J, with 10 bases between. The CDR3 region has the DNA TGTGCCAGCAGCCAAGTGGGGAAGGGAGAGACCCAGTACTTC. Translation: CASSQVGKGETQYF.

The CDR3 sequence is CASSPTRDEQYF. The CDR3 bases are TGTGCCAGCAGCCCCACCAGGGACGAGCAGTACTTC. The V call is TRBV27, the J call TRBJ2-7, with D maybe TRBD1 (5 bases). The CDR3 totals 12 residues. The germline V gene encodes CDR1 MNHEY and CDR2 SMNVEV (reference sequence). Trimming pared 6 bases from V and 5 bases from J, leaving 11 bases between.

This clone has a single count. The CDR3, as DNA: TGTGCCAGCAGCTTCCTGGGACAGGCCTACGAGCAGTACTTC. This codes for CASSFLGQAYEQYF. The rearrangement links TRBV7-2 to TRBJ2-7, with 8 bases lining up with TRBD1. V lost 3 bases and J lost 2; bases outside the gene matches: 3. The V gene's germline CDR1 is SGHTA and CDR2 FQGNSA. The CDR3 has 14 residues.